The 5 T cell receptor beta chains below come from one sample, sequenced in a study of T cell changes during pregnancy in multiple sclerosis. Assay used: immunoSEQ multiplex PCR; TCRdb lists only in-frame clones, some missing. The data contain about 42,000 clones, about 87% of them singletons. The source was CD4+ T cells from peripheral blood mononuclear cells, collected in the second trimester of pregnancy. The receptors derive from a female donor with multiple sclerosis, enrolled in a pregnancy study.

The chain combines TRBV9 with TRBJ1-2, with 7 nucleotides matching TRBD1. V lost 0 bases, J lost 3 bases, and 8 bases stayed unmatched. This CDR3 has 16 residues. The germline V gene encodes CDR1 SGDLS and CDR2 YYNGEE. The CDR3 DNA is TGTGCCAGCAGCGTAGCGGGCGGACAGGACCACTATGGCTACACCTTC. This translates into CASSVAGGQDHYGYTF.

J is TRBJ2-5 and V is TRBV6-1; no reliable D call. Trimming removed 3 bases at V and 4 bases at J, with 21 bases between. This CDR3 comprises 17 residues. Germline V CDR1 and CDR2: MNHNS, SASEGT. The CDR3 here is CASSDLDVGRNGETQYF. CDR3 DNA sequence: TGTGCCAGCAGTGATCTGGATGTGGGCAGGAATGGAGAGACCCAGTACTTC.

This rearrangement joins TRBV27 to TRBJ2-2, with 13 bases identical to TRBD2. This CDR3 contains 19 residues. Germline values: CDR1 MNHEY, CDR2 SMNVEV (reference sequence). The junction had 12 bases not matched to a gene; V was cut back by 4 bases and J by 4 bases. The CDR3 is CASSSFLLAGGHPTGELFF. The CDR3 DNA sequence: TGTGCCAGCAGTTCTTTTCTACTAGCGGGAGGGCATCCCACCGGGGAGCTGTTTTTT.

The CDR3 nucleotides read TGTGCCAGCAGCCGTAGCGGGACTAACCATCAGCCCCAGCATTTT. It translates to CASSRSGTNHQPQHF. The rearrangement joins TRBV27 to TRBJ1-5, with D perhaps matching TRBD1 (5 bases). V dropped 6 bases and J dropped 5 bases, with 17 bases sitting between them. The CDR3 is made up of 15 amino acids. Germline values: CDR1 MNHEY, CDR2 SMNVEV (reference sequence).

This CDR3 is CASSLYGTPLYEQYF. The CDR3 region has the DNA TGTGCCAGCAGTTTATACGGGACTCCCTTGTACGAGCAGTACTTC. The chain joins TRBV27 to TRBJ2-7, with TRBD2 as a possible D gene (6 bases). CDR3 size: 15 residues. Germline-derived CDR1 and CDR2 are MNHEY and SMNVEV (reference sequence). Trimming took off 1 base at V and 4 bases at J, with 14 bases between the two ends.